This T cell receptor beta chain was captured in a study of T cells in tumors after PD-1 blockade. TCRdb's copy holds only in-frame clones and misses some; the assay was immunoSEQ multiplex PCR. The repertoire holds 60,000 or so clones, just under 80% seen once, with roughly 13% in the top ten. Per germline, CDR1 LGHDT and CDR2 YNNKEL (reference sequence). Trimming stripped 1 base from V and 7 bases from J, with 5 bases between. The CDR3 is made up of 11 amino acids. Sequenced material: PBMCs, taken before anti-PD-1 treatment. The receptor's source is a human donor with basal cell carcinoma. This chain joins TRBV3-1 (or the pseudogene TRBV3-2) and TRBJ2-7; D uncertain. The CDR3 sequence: CASSQVEEQYF. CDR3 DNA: TGTGCCAGCAGCCAAGTGGAAGAGCAGTACTTC.